The 8 T cell receptor beta chains in this list originate from one sample, sequenced in a study of blood T cell repertoires in COVID-19. Assay used: immunoSEQ multiplex PCR; TCRdb lists only in-frame clones, some missing. This repertoire shows 200,000 or so clones, approximately 88% found once; its top ten account for 7.5% to 10%. Sequencing used PBMCs or T cells enriched from blood (not recorded which). These receptors all stem from a woman aged 18-35 years who had recovered from COVID-19.

The chain carries TRBV30 and TRBJ1-6, with 7 nucleotides matching TRBD1. The CDR3 has 12 amino acids. Germline CDR1 and CDR2: GTSNPN and SVGIG (reference sequence). CDR3 in amino acids: CAHDRAGSPLHF. CDR3 nucleotides: TGTGCTCATGACAGGGCGGGTTCACCCCTCCACTTT.

Only one count was recorded for this clone. The chain is built from TRBV9 and TRBJ2-3, with 10 positions matching TRBD2. Unmatched junction bases numbered 4, after V lost 2 bases and J lost 1 base. This CDR3 has 16 residues. Germline V gives CDR1 SGDLS, CDR2 YYNGEE. The CDR3 region has the DNA TGTGCCAGCAGCGTGAGGACTAGCGGAGGCACAGATACGCAGTATTTT. Encoded protein: CASSVRTSGGTDTQYF.

The table lists this clone with a count of one. CDR3 bases: TGCGCCAGCTCATCGGGACAAAACTACGAGCAGTACTTC. The encoded protein is CASSSGQNYEQYF. The V and J genes are TRBV5-1 and TRBJ2-7, with D possibly TRBD1 on 6 matching bases. The CDR3 is 13 amino acids. CDR1 SGHRS and CDR2 YFSETQ come from the germline V gene. Trimming removed 7 bases at V and 3 bases at J, with 14 bases between.

The chain is built from TRBV7-6 and TRBJ2-1, with 7 nucleotides matching TRBD1. CDR3 length: 14 residues. V shed 6 bases, J shed 7 bases, and the junction held 9 bases outside the gene matches. Germline lookup yields CDR1 SGHVS and CDR2 FNYEAQ. This CDR3 is CASSGYRGVNEQFF. DNA for the CDR3: TGTGCCAGCAGTGGGTACAGGGGCGTAAATGAGCAGTTCTTC.

The chain joins TRBV4-1 to TRBJ1-3; 12 nucleotides align to TRBD1. Germline CDR1 reads MGHRA; CDR2 reads YSYEKL. The CDR3 spans 21 residues. J gave up 1 base and V 3 bases, and 16 bases lay outside the gene matches. CDR3 in DNA: TGCGCCAGCAGCCAGAGCCCCCCGGGACAGGGGGCTTTCGGGTCTGGAAACACCATATATTTT. Protein product: CASSQSPPGQGAFGSGNTIYF.

The rearrangement joins TRBV24-1 to TRBJ1-2, with D tentatively TRBD1 (6 bases). CDR3 size: 13 residues. The germline gives CDR1 KGHDR, CDR2 SFDVKD. V was clipped by 3 bases and J by 2 bases, with 6 bases between them. In nucleotides, the CDR3 is TGTGCCACCAGTGATGGACAGAACTATGGCTACACCTTC. Translation: CATSDGQNYGYTF.

The chain joins TRBV27 to TRBJ2-7, with 7 positions matching TRBD1. The germline V gene encodes CDR1 MNHEY and CDR2 SMNVEV (reference sequence). The CDR3 consists of 13 residues. Trimming cost V 2 bases and J 2 bases; bases outside gene matches: 0. The CDR3 DNA is TGTGCCAGCAGTTTAGACAGGGCCTACGAGCAGTACTTC. Protein: CASSLDRAYEQYF.

V and J are TRBV5-4 and TRBJ1-2; D is unclear. The CDR3 is 17 residues long. Germline lookup yields CDR1 SGHNT and CDR2 YYREEE (reference sequence). The germline V and J ends were trimmed by 0 bases and 2 bases, with 17 bases remaining between them. The CDR3 coding sequence is TGTGCCAGCAGCTTGGCTCTTATACACCCCCCCAACTATGGCTACACCTTC. Its translation: CASSLALIHPPNYGYTF.